This TCR beta chain was recorded in a study of blood T cell repertoires in COVID-19 (dated by TCRdb to the early 2020s). Study-wide context: Samples covering the acute and convalescent phases of COVID-19 were provided by collaborators in the United States, Italy and Spain. The material from the prospective study consisted of cDNA or gDNA derived from T cells, B-cell-depleted T cells, or PBMCs. Subjects who had been exposed to COVID-19, were actively infected with it, or had recovered from it provided the deeply sampled blood TCRbeta repertoires that made up the dataset. The repertoires were made available in a free public database intended to serve as a resource for research on the immune response to SARS-CoV-2. Samples were obtained from the ongoing ImmuneRACE study (first 160 participants) and from 1,254 subjects provided by 6 global collaborators. Sample metadata almost always included a de-identified subject ID, COVID-19 status, age in years and sex. Where available, HLA class I and class II types were taken from metadata supplied by the sample provider and were not determined by assay-based typing.

At one collaborating source in Seattle, patients were enrolled during active infection and were followed longitudinally through the course of disease. Whole blood was collected in K2EDTA tubes by collaborating institutions according to the institutions' own protocols. Collaborator samples were shipped for TCRbeta analysis as frozen whole blood, isolated PBMCs, or DNA extracted from either sample type. From the cysteine up to the phenylalanine, the CDR3 has a length of 16 residues. The only DNA kept is the CDR3, 48 bases in frame from the first base. V trim: 5 bases; J trim: 14 bases; unmatched bases: 17. CDR1 is given as MDHEN and CDR2 as SYDVKM, both from the germline V gene. Overall results and qualifications from the work: The quantity of clinical and demographic metadata differed by source and by participant and was supplied without curation.

Notes on this clone: Its antigen remains unidentified. Base-call qualities are not available, and no considerably larger clone is one nucleotide away.

TCRbeta CDR3 regions were amplified from genomic DNA using the immunoSEQ Assay, a bias-controlled multiplex PCR. The authors processed their data as follows. The number of nucleated cells in each sample was estimated by amplification of reference gene primers within the assay. To quantify the absolute abundance of each unique TCRbeta CDR3 rearrangement, sequence reads were collapsed and filtered. For each sample, productive Simpson clonality was calculated as the square root of Simpson's diversity index across productive rearrangements. The clones in this table, taken by TCRdb from immuneACCESS, are in-frame only. Not every clone is retained; where verified, under half of the shortfall comes from an unresolved V gene, and the cause of the rest is unknown. V and J calls and clone size are copied from that table; D and trimming were computed from the DNA. This sample holds some 130,000 clones; roughly 86% were observed only once. Approximately 10% of the sample is in the top ten clones.

This receptor was identified in a woman in her seventies with COVID-19, enrolled during active disease. The V and J genes are TRBV28 and TRBJ1-6; 8 central bases correspond to TRBD1. The sequenced sample consisted of peripheral blood. At the DNA level, the sequence is TGTGCCAGCAGTAACCGGGACAGGCCCCGGGATTTTGCCCTCCACTTT. It encodes CASSNRDRPRDFALHF. The CDR3, completed at both ends by the reference TRBV28 and TRBJ1-6 genes, gives the full variable domain DVKVTQSSRYLVKRTGEKVFLECVQDMDHENMFWYRQDPGLGLRLIYFSYDVKMKEKGDIPEGYSVSREKKERFSLILESASTNQTSMYLCASSNRDRPRDFALHFGNGTRLTVT.